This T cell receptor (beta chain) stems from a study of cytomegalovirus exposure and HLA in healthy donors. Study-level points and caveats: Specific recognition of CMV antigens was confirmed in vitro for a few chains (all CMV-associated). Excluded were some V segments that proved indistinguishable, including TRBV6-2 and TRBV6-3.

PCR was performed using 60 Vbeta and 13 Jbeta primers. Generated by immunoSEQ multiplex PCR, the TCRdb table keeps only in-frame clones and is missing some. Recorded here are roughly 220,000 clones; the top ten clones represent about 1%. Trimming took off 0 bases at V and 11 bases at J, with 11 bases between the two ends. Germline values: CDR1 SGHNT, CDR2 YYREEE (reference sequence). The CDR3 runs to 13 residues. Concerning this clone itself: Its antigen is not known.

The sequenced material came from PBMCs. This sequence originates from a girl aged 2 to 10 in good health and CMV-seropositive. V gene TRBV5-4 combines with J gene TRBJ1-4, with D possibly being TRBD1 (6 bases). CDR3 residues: CASSLGTGKKLFF. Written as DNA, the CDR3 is TGTGCCAGCAGCTTGGGTACAGGGAAGAAACTGTTTTTT.